This record covers a single T cell receptor (beta chain). Its antigen is as yet unknown. The data are from a study of PD-1 blockade in classical Hodgkin lymphoma. Study observations and caveats: Reasons behind the repertoire differences stay unclear, perhaps disease activity or earlier therapy. Complete responders' baseline diversity resembled that of newly diagnosed patients. Those starting nivolumab under 1 year post-ASCT were excluded.

Time point described: cycle 4 day 1 (C4D1), after 6 weeks of nivolumab. Each of the patients experienced relapse following autologous stem cell transplantation, and their brentuximab vedotin exposure differed. Profiled with immunoSEQ multiplex PCR; TCRdb holds only in-frame clones, not every one. The data contain over 50,000 clones, 87% of them singletons. The V and J ends lost 2 bases and 5 bases respectively, with 10 bases between them. This CDR3 has 14 residues. The source is a human donor with classical Hodgkin lymphoma. The chain employs TRBV23-1 and TRBJ2-4; D possibly corresponds to TRBD1 (6 bases). TRBV23-1 is an open reading frame whose function is uncertain. Sequenced here: peripheral blood mononuclear cells (PBMCs), sampled before the fourth cycle of nivolumab. The CDR3 loop reads CASSQPRQENIQYF. The CDR3 DNA is TGCGCCAGCAGTCAACCTCGACAGGAAAACATTCAGTACTTC.